Below are 12 T cell receptor beta chains sequenced from a single sample in a study of CD8+CD57+ T cells in acquired aplastic anemia. Patients picked for sequencing had shown CD8+CD57+ cell expansion detected by flow cytometry. Genomic DNA templated the TCR beta VDJ and CDR3 profiling. MiXCR, applied by TCRdb to the reads, yields one record per CDR3 protein. The sample contains just over 40,000 distinct CDR3 sequences, under 80% of which appear only once. Material for sequencing was sorted CD4+, CD8+, or CD8+CD57+ T cells (not recorded which) from PBMCs. The receptors originated from a human donor with aplastic anemia.

Of note for this clonotype: Germline and junction disagree at one end, which may indicate a read error. This sequence joins TRBV10-3 and TRBJ1-2; 9 nucleotides align to TRBD1. The CDR3 length is 18 residues. CDR1 is ENHRY and CDR2 is SYGVKD in the germline V gene. The CDR3 spells CAISEWSGTGPANYGYTF. DNA for the CDR3: TGTGCCATCAGCGAGTGGTCCGGGACAGGGCCCGCTAACTATGGCTACACCTTC.

The gene calls are TRBV21-1 and TRBJ2-1; no check of the table's D call, TRBD1, against the DNA was made. TRBV21-1 is deemed a pseudogene. The CDR3 totals 20 residues. The CDR3 nucleotides read TGTGCCAGCAGCAACTCCCCAATAGAACGGCGGGGGCACTCCTACAATGAGCAGTTCTTC. This codes for CASSNSPIERRGHSYNEQFF.

The rearrangement joins TRBV15 to TRBJ1-5; D may be TRBD1 (5 bases). The CDR3 loop spans 13 amino acids. From germline, CDR1 is LNHNV and CDR2 YYDKDF (reference sequence). Trimming pared 5 bases from V and 11 bases from J, leaving 16 bases between. The CDR3 DNA is TGTGCCACCAGCGGTACGGCGGGGGAGACCCAGCATTTT. Protein sequence: CATSGTAGETQHF.

In this sample, this clonotype turned up many times. V and J are TRBV20-1 and TRBJ1-1; D unclear. Germline V gene lookup returns CDR1 DFQATT and CDR2 SNEGSKA (reference sequence). CDR3 length equals 16 residues. With 0 bases removed from V and 11 bases from J, the gap between germline ends came to 25 bases. DNA for the CDR3: TGCAGTGCTAGAGATCTACTTATGGGAATCGCATCGGGGGCTTTCTTT. Its translation: CSARDLLMGIASGAFF.

This chain connects TRBV7-3 to TRBJ2-5; 7 positions match TRBD2. The CDR3 totals 14 residues. With 2 bases clipped from V and 2 bases from J, the junction kept 2 bases outside the gene matches. The germline gives CDR1 SGHTA, CDR2 FQGTGA. As DNA, the CDR3 is TGTGCCAGCAGCTTACAGGGAGGGCAAGAGACCCAGTACTTC. Protein: CASSLQGGQETQYF.

V and J are TRBV20-1 and TRBJ1-5; 10 nucleotides align to TRBD1. The CDR3 has 15 amino acids. The trim removed 1 base at V and 2 bases at J, leaving 2 bases unmatched. Germline V gene lookup returns CDR1 DFQATT and CDR2 SNEGSKA (reference sequence). CDR3 nucleotide sequence: TGCAGTGCTAGAGGGACAGGGGGAGGCAATCAGCCCCAGCATTTT. This sequence encodes CSARGTGGGNQPQHF.

The V call is TRBV6-4, the J call TRBJ2-1; 9 nucleotides match TRBD1. J gave up 7 bases and V 3 bases, and 4 bases lay outside the gene matches. Germline loops: CDR1 MRHNA, CDR2 SNTAGT. CDR3 size: 14 residues. CDR3 amino acids: CASSEQGAANEQFF. The DNA for the CDR3 is TGTGCCAGCAGTGAACAGGGGGCCGCAAATGAGCAGTTCTTC.

This rearrangement joins TRBV3-1 to TRBJ1-1; 7 bases are a match to TRBD1. Germline-derived CDR1 and CDR2 are LGHDT and YNNKEL (reference sequence). The CDR3 is made up of 15 amino acids. Trimming removed 3 bases from V and 2 bases from J; junction bases left unmatched: 6. CDR3 sequence reads: CASSHYDRANTEAFF. The CDR3, as DNA: TGTGCCAGCAGCCACTACGACAGGGCCAACACTGAAGCTTTCTTT.

This clonotype was counted a single time. The chain carries TRBV25-1 and TRBJ1-2; D gene ambiguous. The CDR3 is 15 amino acids. Germline V gene data show CDR1 as MGHDK and CDR2 as SYGVNS. V was pared by 2 bases and J by 4 bases, with 14 bases between. CDR3 region: CASSEIEGSSYGYTF. The CDR3 DNA reads TGTGCCAGCAGTGAAATTGAGGGATCGAGCTATGGCTACACCTTC.

The V call is TRBV29-1, the J call TRBJ1-2; possible D gene TRBD1, 6 bases. Germline V CDR1 and CDR2: SQVTM, ANQGSEA. The length of the CDR3 is 15 residues. V was cut by 6 bases and J by 5 bases, with 22 bases left in between. CDR3: CSVSGHFRGGYGYTF. DNA for the CDR3: TGCAGCGTCTCCGGGCATTTCAGGGGCGGATATGGCTACACCTTC.

This clonotype is a singleton in its sample. The V call is TRBV10-3, the J call TRBJ1-1; 9 nucleotides match TRBD1. J was trimmed by 5 bases and V by 8 bases; bases with no gene match: 3. CDR1 ENHRY and CDR2 SYGVKD come from the germline V gene. The CDR3 runs 12 residues. CDR3: CAIGDRVTEAFF. In DNA form, the CDR3 reads TGTGCCATCGGGGACAGGGTAACTGAAGCTTTCTTT.

Of note for this clonotype: A read error may be the cause here, since a much bigger clone is one base away. The chain combines TRBV6-4 with TRBJ2-2; 9 positions agree with TRBD1. Germline V gene sequence: CDR1 MRHNA, CDR2 SNTAGT. The CDR3 sequence is 14 residues long. In DNA, the CDR3 is TGTGCCAGCTCCTCGACAGGGGGGACCGGGGGGCTGTTTTTT. It translates to CASSSTGGTGGLFF.